A single sample is the source of the 32 T cell receptor beta chains below, sequenced in a study of CD8+ T cells in alopecia areata. Treatment described: oral pan-JAK inhibitor, 5-10 mg twice daily. RNA, once extracted, was reverse transcribed into cDNA for use as the sequencing template. Libraries were prepared by immunoSEQ multiplex PCR; TCRdb keeps only in-frame clonotypes and omits some of them. The data show about 210,000 clones, approximately 67% seen once. Sequenced material: CD4+ T cells sorted from blood, taken at week 44, from a patient treated with tofacitinib. All receptors derive from a human donor with alopecia areata.

A few counts support this clone. This rearrangement joins TRBV5-6 to TRBJ2-7; 7 bases agree with TRBD1. Per germline, CDR1 SGHDT and CDR2 YYEEEE. The CDR3 spans 13 residues. V lost 5 bases to trimming and J lost 5 bases; unmatched junction nucleotides: 7. The CDR3 spells CASSWRGGHEQYF. The CDR3 DNA sequence: TGTGCCAGCAGTTGGAGAGGGGGCCACGAGCAGTACTTC.

The rearrangement uses TRBV30 and TRBJ1-5, with TRBD1 as a possible D gene (5 bases). The CDR3 extends over 15 amino acids. Trimming pared 2 bases from V and 2 bases from J, leaving 13 bases between. Germline CDR1 is GTSNPN and CDR2 is SVGIG (reference sequence). CDR3 in amino acids: CAWSKGSTGNQPQHF. The CDR3 DNA sequence: TGTGCCTGGAGTAAGGGGTCCACAGGCAATCAGCCCCAGCATTTT. Looking up the rest from reference TRBV30 and TRBJ1-5 gives the full variable domain: SQTIHQWPATLVQPVGSPLSLECTVEGTSNPNLYWYRQAAGRGLQLLFYSVGIGQISSEVPQNLSASRPQDRQFILSSKKLLLSDSGFYLCAWSKGSTGNQPQHFGDGTRLSIL.

The rearrangement links TRBV25-1 to TRBJ2-7, with D tentatively TRBD1 (6 bases). The germline V and J ends were trimmed by 7 bases and 6 bases, with 13 bases remaining between them. The CDR3 loop spans 12 amino acids. CDR1 and CDR2 (germline): MGHDK, SYGVNS. For the CDR3, the DNA is TGTGCCAGCACAAAACAGGGTGCCGAGCAGTACTTC. It specifies CASTKQGAEQYF.

This CDR3 is CASSLSVPFYEQYF. For the CDR3, the DNA is TGTGCCAGCAGCTTAAGCGTACCGTTCTACGAGCAGTACTTC. The chain carries TRBV11-2 and TRBJ2-7; D uncertain. Germline V CDR1 and CDR2: SGHAT, FQNNGV. V lost 2 bases to trimming and J lost 3 bases, with 11 bases between them. The CDR3 covers 14 residues.

The chain employs TRBV5-1 and TRBJ1-1; 10 bases are a match to TRBD1. The junction had 8 bases not matched to a gene; V was cut back by 3 bases and J by 3 bases. Germline assignment: CDR1 SGHRS and CDR2 YFSETQ. The CDR3 has 16 residues. This CDR3 reads CASSSEDRGEHTEAFF. The CDR3 bases are TGCGCCAGCAGCTCCGAGGACAGGGGGGAGCACACTGAAGCTTTCTTT.

This sequence joins TRBV11-2 and TRBJ2-3; TRBD1 is a possible D gene (5 bases). CDR1 is SGHAT and CDR2 is FQNNGV in the germline V gene. This CDR3 has 14 amino acids. Trimming took 1 base from V and 3 from J, leaving 8 bases between them. CDR3 loop: CASSLAHRTDTQYF. In DNA form, the CDR3 reads TGTGCCAGCAGCTTAGCTCACAGGACAGATACGCAGTATTTT.

The rearrangement uses TRBV29-1 and TRBJ2-3; D is uncertain. The CDR3 loop spans 11 amino acids. CDR1 is SQVTM and CDR2 is ANQGSEA in the germline V gene. V was shortened by 5 bases and J by 4 bases, with 7 bases between the two germline ends. For the CDR3, the DNA is TGCAGCGTTCGGAAGCCAGATACGCAGTATTTT. Its protein is CSVRKPDTQYF.

This chain uses TRBV11-2 with TRBJ2-5, with D hard to call. V was clipped by 3 bases and J by 5 bases, with 4 bases between them. Germline CDR1 is SGHAT and CDR2 is FQNNGV. There are 11 residues in the CDR3. The CDR3 bases are TGTGCCAGCAGCTTCGGGGAGACCCAGTACTTC. Translating it yields CASSFGETQYF.

The chain links TRBV30 to TRBJ1-5; no reliable D call. Looked up from germline, CDR1 is GTSNPN and CDR2 is SVGIG (reference sequence). This CDR3 comprises 13 residues. V was cut by 0 bases and J by 3 bases, with 6 bases left in between. The CDR3: CAWSVDSNQPQHF. The CDR3 nucleotides read TGTGCCTGGAGTGTGGACTCCAATCAGCCCCAGCATTTT.

The chain recombines TRBV4-1 with TRBJ1-1; no firm D call. V lost 0 bases and J lost 0, with 17 bases in between. The CDR3 covers 18 residues. CDR1 and CDR2 (germline): MGHRA, YSYEKL. This CDR3 reads CASSQEVFGQTMNTEAFF. In nucleotides, the CDR3 is TGCGCCAGCAGCCAAGAGGTATTCGGGCAGACGATGAACACTGAAGCTTTCTTT.

This clone has only a few counts. The V gene is TRBV19, the J gene TRBJ2-7; a weak D match, TRBD1 (5 bases). This CDR3 is built from 14 residues. Germline V CDR1 and CDR2: LNHDA, SQIVND (reference sequence). V shed 5 bases and J shed 7 bases, with 18 bases lying between them. CDR3 region: CASSVSIQGMEQYF. For the CDR3, the DNA is TGTGCCAGTAGTGTCTCAATCCAGGGAATGGAGCAGTACTTC.

The chain is built from TRBV4-1 and TRBJ1-5; D gene ambiguous. The V gene lost 1 base and the J gene lost 2 bases, with 12 bases spanning the gap. The length of the CDR3 is 16 residues. Germline V lookup: CDR1 MGHRA, CDR2 YSYEKL. DNA for the CDR3: TGCGCCAGCAGCCAAGTGGGCAGTTGGGGCAATCAGCCCCAGCATTTT. Its translation: CASSQVGSWGNQPQHF.

This chain uses TRBV4-1 with TRBJ2-7; D is ambiguous. Between the trimmed V and J ends, which lost 10 bases and 4 bases, there was a span of 5 bases. CDR1 and CDR2 from the germline V gene are MGHRA and YSYEKL. The CDR3 loop spans 9 amino acids. Written as DNA, the CDR3 is TGCGCCATCCCTTACGAGCAGTACTTC. Translation: CAIPYEQYF.

For the CDR3, the DNA is TGTGCTAGTGGTTCATTGGTGCATGGCGAGCAGTACTTC. Translating it yields CASGSLVHGEQYF. The chain uses TRBV12-5 and TRBJ2-7; D is undetermined. Germline V gene data show CDR1 as LGHNT and CDR2 as FRNRAP. V gave up 4 bases and J gave up 6 bases, with 13 bases separating them. The CDR3 runs to 13 residues.

The rearrangement uses TRBV29-1 and TRBJ1-2, with D perhaps matching TRBD1 (5 bases). Trimming cost V 6 bases and J 8 bases, with 16 bases left between them. Looked up from germline, CDR1 is SQVTM and CDR2 is ANQGSEA. The CDR3 runs to 12 residues. CDR3 sequence reads: CSVNRPPGGYTF. As DNA, the CDR3 is TGCAGCGTGAACAGGCCCCCAGGAGGCTACACCTTC.

The chain is built from TRBV4-3 and TRBJ2-3, with D maybe TRBD2 (5 bases). The germline CDR1 and CDR2 sequences are LGHNA and YSLEER. This CDR3 has 15 residues. Trimming took off 0 bases at V and 4 bases at J, with 11 bases between the two ends. The CDR3 spells CASSQDVGRADTQYF. The CDR3 DNA is TGCGCCAGCAGCCAAGATGTAGGGAGAGCAGATACGCAGTATTTT.

V usage is TRBV10-2 and J usage is TRBJ2-5; D is possibly TRBD1 or TRBD2 (5 bases each). Germline values: CDR1 WSHSY, CDR2 SAAADI. Trimming took 7 bases from V and 2 from J, leaving 14 bases between them. The CDR3 contains 14 residues. The CDR3 sequence: CASNRWGWQETQYF. CDR3 nucleotide sequence: TGCGCCAGCAACCGCTGGGGGTGGCAAGAGACCCAGTACTTC.

This rearrangement joins TRBV29-1 to TRBJ2-5, with D possibly matching TRBD1 (6 bases). The last part of the DNA fits TRBJ2-7 better; the J call may be wrong. CDR3 length: 11 residues. Germline lookup yields CDR1 SQVTM and CDR2 ANQGSEA. This CDR3 is CSADWGREQYF. CDR3 DNA: TGCAGCGCAGACTGGGGGCGCGAGCAGTACTTC.

This clone was found a few times. The J gene is TRBJ2-4, the V gene TRBV29-1; weak D call: TRBD1 (5 bases). The germline V and J ends were trimmed by 6 bases and 6 bases, with 24 bases remaining between them. CDR1 and CDR2 (germline): SQVTM, ANQGSEA. The CDR3 is 16 residues long. Here the CDR3 reads CSVIDTGAVSGNIQYF. CDR3 in DNA: TGCAGCGTCATAGATACAGGTGCCGTTAGTGGAAACATTCAGTACTTC.

The rearrangement links TRBV2 to TRBJ2-7; TRBD2 matches 8 bases. J gave up 3 bases and V 7 bases, and 11 bases lay outside the gene matches. This CDR3 contains 15 residues. The germline CDR1 and CDR2 sequences are SNHLY and FYNNEI. CDR3 region: CASTPEGSGGYEQYF. DNA of the CDR3: TGTGCCAGCACCCCCGAGGGAAGCGGGGGCTACGAGCAGTACTTC.

The rearrangement uses TRBV9 and TRBJ1-6, with unresolved D. This CDR3 region has 13 residues. V was trimmed by 0 bases and J by 11 bases, leaving 9 bases between them. CDR1 is SGDLS, CDR2 YYNGEE, per germline. In nucleotides, the CDR3 is TGTGCCAGCAGCGTAGGAGTGGTGACACCCCTCCACTTT. It yields the protein CASSVGVVTPLHF.

The rearrangement joins TRBV11-1 to TRBJ2-7, with D possibly being TRBD2 (6 bases). CDR3 length: 13 residues. Trimming shortened V by 5 bases and J by 7 bases, and 15 bases separated the two germline ends. Looked up from germline, CDR1 is SGHAT and CDR2 is FQDESV (reference sequence). DNA of the CDR3: TGTGCCAGCAGCGCGGGACCGATCGAGGAGCAGTACTTC. Residues: CASSAGPIEEQYF.

This chain joins TRBV4-1 and TRBJ1-6; 9 bases agree with TRBD1. CDR3 length equals 18 residues. Germline trimming cut 6 bases from V and 8 bases from J; bases unmatched to any gene: 17. Germline V lookup: CDR1 MGHRA, CDR2 YSYEKL. CDR3 loop: CASRTGDRAWGMDSPLHF. The CDR3 DNA follows: TGCGCCAGCAGGACTGGGGACAGGGCGTGGGGTATGGATTCACCCCTCCACTTT.

The chain recombines TRBV30 with TRBJ1-1; D possibly corresponds to TRBD1 (6 bases). Germline V gives CDR1 GTSNPN, CDR2 SVGIG (reference sequence). Between the trimmed V and J ends, which lost 5 bases and 3 bases, there was a span of 16 bases. The CDR3 length is 14 residues. The CDR3 here is CAWSGGLTYTEAFF. DNA of the CDR3: TGTGCCTGGTCCGGGGGGCTAACATACACTGAAGCTTTCTTT.

The V call is TRBV6-5, the J call TRBJ1-2, with TRBD1 as a possible D gene (5 bases). The CDR3 has 15 amino acids. Germline values: CDR1 MNHEY, CDR2 SVGAGI. The V and J ends lost 2 bases and 2 bases respectively, with 12 bases between them. The CDR3 nucleotides are TGTGCCAGCAGTTACCAACTCTGGGGGAACTATGGCTACACCTTC. This sequence encodes CASSYQLWGNYGYTF.

V gene TRBV29-1 combines with J gene TRBJ2-5; TRBD1 aligns across 8 bases. The CDR3 covers 14 residues. Germline lookup yields CDR1 SQVTM and CDR2 ANQGSEA. V lost 4 bases to trimming and J lost 11 bases; unmatched junction nucleotides: 15. The CDR3 sequence is CSVGATGATREQYF. The CDR3 DNA is TGCAGCGTTGGGGCGACAGGGGCAACGAGAGAGCAGTACTTC.

The chain uses TRBV2 and TRBJ2-7; no clear D gene. The CDR3 is 12 residues long. CDR1 and CDR2 (germline): SNHLY, FYNNEI. The V gene lost 6 bases and the J gene lost 1 base, with 7 bases spanning the gap. CDR3 sequence: CASRLESYEQYF. The CDR3 DNA reads TGTGCCAGCAGGCTAGAGTCCTACGAGCAGTACTTC.

This clone came up a few times. V and J are TRBV4-3 and TRBJ1-6; 8 positions agree with TRBD1. The junction had 15 bases not matched to a gene; V was cut back by 4 bases and J by 10 bases. CDR3 size: 17 residues. Germline V lookup: CDR1 LGHNA, CDR2 YSLEER. CDR3 amino acids: CASSLSQGATGNSPLHF. The CDR3 DNA reads as TGCGCCAGCAGCCTCTCCCAGGGGGCTACCGGGAACTCACCCCTCCACTTT.

This clone was seen only a few times. The V call is TRBV6-5, the J call TRBJ1-1, with D maybe TRBD1 (5 bases). The CDR3 has 15 amino acids. Germline-derived CDR1 and CDR2 are MNHEY and SVGAGI. V dropped 0 bases and J dropped 0 bases, with 8 bases sitting between them. The CDR3 coding sequence is TGTGCCAGCAGTTACTCAGGGGCCATGAACACTGAAGCTTTCTTT. Its translation is CASSYSGAMNTEAFF.

The chain carries TRBV2 and TRBJ2-1; unclear D gene. Germline V CDR1 and CDR2: SNHLY, FYNNEI. Trimming pared 4 bases from V and 3 bases from J, leaving 16 bases between. This CDR3 comprises 16 residues. The CDR3 bases are TGTGCCAGCAGTGTAACAGCTGGATGGGACTACAATGAGCAGTTCTTC. The encoded protein is CASSVTAGWDYNEQFF. Full variable domain (rest looked up from reference TRBV2 and TRBJ2-1): EPEVTQTPSHQVTQMGQEVILRCVPISNHLYFYWYRQILGQKVEFLVSFYNNEISEKSEIFDDQFSVERPDGSNFTLKIRSTKLEDSAMYFCASSVTAGWDYNEQFFGPGTRLTVL.

This rearrangement joins TRBV30 to TRBJ1-1; 12 bases fit TRBD1. This CDR3 is 17 amino acids long. CDR1 and CDR2 (germline): GTSNPN, SVGIG (reference sequence). The junction had 8 bases not matched to a gene; V was cut back by 3 bases and J by 0 bases. CDR3 in DNA: TGTGCCTGGAGAAAGGGACAGGGGGCAACTATGAACACTGAAGCTTTCTTT. As protein: CAWRKGQGATMNTEAFF.

The chain is built from TRBV29-1 and TRBJ1-2, with D perhaps TRBD1 (5 bases). The CDR3 consists of 11 residues. Per the germline V gene, CDR1 is SQVTM and CDR2 is ANQGSEA. Trimming removed 3 bases from V and 6 bases from J, with 8 bases in between. Written as DNA, the CDR3 is TGCAGCGTTGACGGGGGAAATGGCTACACCTTC. Its translation is CSVDGGNGYTF. The full variable domain, completed using reference TRBV29-1 and TRBJ1-2, is SAVISQKPSRDICQRGTSLTIQCQVDSQVTMMFWYRQQPGQSLTLIATANQGSEATYESGFVIDKFPISRPNLTFSTLTVSNMSPEDSSIYLCSVDGGNGYTFGSGTRLTVV.